This TCR beta chain was captured by sequencing in a study of blood T cell repertoires in COVID-19. Study-level background: The analysed material was cDNA or gDNA that came from T cells, B-cell-depleted T cells, or PBMCs.

Measured with immunoSEQ multiplex PCR; TCRdb has only the in-frame clones, and not every one. The sample records hundreds of thousands of clones, 75% to 90% being singletons. Looked up from germline, CDR1 is MNHEY and CDR2 is SMNVEV (reference sequence). This CDR3 region has 13 residues. With V trimmed by 7 bases and J by 3 bases, 4 bases remained unmatched. This clone was detected a few times. This rearrangement joins TRBV27 to TRBJ1-2; 8 bases fit TRBD1. The sequenced sample was peripheral blood. This sequence was found in a woman aged 30 to 39 who had recovered from COVID-19. CDR3 sequence: CASTKDRDYGYTF. In DNA, the CDR3 is TGTGCCAGCACCAAGGACAGGGACTATGGCTACACCTTC.